This T cell receptor beta chain was recorded in a study of shared clonotypes between healthy human individuals. Findings of the study overall: Naive subsets tended to show greater estimated richness than memory subsets. Against clonotypes common to all four donors, non-shared ones had lower generation probabilities.

CD45RO-negative CD8 cells positively selected for CCR7 made up the naive population, which excluded terminally differentiated effector memory CD45RA+ cells. Trimming took 3 bases from V and 1 from J, leaving 7 bases between them. The germline V gene has CDR1 PRHDT and CDR2 FYEKMQ (reference sequence). The CDR3 covers 14 residues. Researchers ran the assay at a deep level. Using immunoSEQ multiplex PCR, the repertoire was profiled, and TCRdb retains in-frame clones only, with some absent. The table shows around 650,000 clones, with 96% occurring only once. A word on this clone: Its antigen remains unknown.

The origin of this receptor is a woman under 40 in good health. The sample comprised naive CD8+ T cells sorted from blood. The chain couples TRBV13 to TRBJ1-5; D uncertain. CDR3 nucleotides: TGTGCCAGCAGCTTCGGGATGAGCAATCAGCCCCAGCATTTT. Encoded protein: CASSFGMSNQPQHF.